This TCR beta chain was observed in a study of blood T cell repertoires in COVID-19. Study-wide context: COVID-19 samples collected from the United States, Italy and Spain covered acute and convalescent phases. T cells, B-cell-depleted T cells, or PBMCs provided the cDNA or gDNA that served as material.

Study processing details: Estimation of nucleated cell counts was performed using reference gene primer amplification. Clones were read by immunoSEQ multiplex PCR, and TCRdb kept only the in-frame ones, dropping some. From that table come the V and J calls and clone size; the DNA was used to work out D and trimming. Of about 20,000 clones in the sample, roughly 86% are singletons; the top ten hold roughly 11%. This sequence was found in a human donor in a cohort sampled during active COVID-19. Material: peripheral blood.

CDR3 DNA: TGTGCCTGGAGGGCGGGCGGGAGAGTGACCGGGGAGCTGTTTTTT. It encodes CAWRAGGRVTGELFF. The rearrangement joins TRBV30 to TRBJ2-2; 7 bases agree with TRBD2. Per germline, CDR1 GTSNPN and CDR2 SVGIG (reference sequence). The trim removed 3 bases at V and 5 bases at J, leaving 9 bases unmatched. The CDR3 runs to 15 residues.